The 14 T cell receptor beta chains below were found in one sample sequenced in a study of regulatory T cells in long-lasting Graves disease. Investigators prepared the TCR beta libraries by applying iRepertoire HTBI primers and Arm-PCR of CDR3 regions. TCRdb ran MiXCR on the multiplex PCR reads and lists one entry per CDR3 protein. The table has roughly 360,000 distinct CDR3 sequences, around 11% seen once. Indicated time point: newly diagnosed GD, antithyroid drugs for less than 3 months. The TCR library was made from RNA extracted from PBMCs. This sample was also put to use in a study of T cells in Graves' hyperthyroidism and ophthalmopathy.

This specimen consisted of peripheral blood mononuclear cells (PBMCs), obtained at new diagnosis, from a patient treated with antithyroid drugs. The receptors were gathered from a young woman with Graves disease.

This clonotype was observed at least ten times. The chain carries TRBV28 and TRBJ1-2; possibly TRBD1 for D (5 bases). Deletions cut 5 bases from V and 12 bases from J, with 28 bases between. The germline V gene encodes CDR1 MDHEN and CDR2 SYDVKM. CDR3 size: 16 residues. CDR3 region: CASSPMGRAHLLLDTF. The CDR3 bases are TGTGCCAGCAGTCCCATGGGACGGGCACACCTCCTCCTGGACACCTTC.

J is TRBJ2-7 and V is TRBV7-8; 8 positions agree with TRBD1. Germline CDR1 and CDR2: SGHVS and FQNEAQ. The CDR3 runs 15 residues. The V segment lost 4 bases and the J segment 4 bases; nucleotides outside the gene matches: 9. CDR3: CASSWSTGAEYEQYF. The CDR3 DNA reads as TGTGCCAGCAGCTGGTCGACAGGGGCGGAGTACGAGCAGTACTTC.

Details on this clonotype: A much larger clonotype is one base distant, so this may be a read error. The CDR3 protein is CASSDRGNTEALF. The CDR3 region has the DNA TGTGCCAGCAGTGACAGGGGTAACACTGAAGCTCTCTTT. The chain couples TRBV6-1 to TRBJ1-1, with D possibly being TRBD1 (6 bases). CDR3 length: 13 amino acids. Germline V gene data show CDR1 as MNHNS and CDR2 as SASEGT.

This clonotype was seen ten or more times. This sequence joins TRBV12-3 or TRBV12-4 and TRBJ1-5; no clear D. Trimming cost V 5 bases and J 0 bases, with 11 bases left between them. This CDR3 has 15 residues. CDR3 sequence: CASSRRRASNQPQHF. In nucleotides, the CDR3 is TGTGCCAGCAGTCGCCGCCGGGCTAGCAATCAGCCCCAGCATTTT.

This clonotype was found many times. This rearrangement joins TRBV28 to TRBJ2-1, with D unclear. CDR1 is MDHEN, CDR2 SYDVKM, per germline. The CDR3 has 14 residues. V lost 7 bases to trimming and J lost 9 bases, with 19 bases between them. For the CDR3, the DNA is TGTGCCAGCACCCACCTCGCCTTTAAGGCTGAGCAGTTCTTC. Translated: CASTHLAFKAEQFF.

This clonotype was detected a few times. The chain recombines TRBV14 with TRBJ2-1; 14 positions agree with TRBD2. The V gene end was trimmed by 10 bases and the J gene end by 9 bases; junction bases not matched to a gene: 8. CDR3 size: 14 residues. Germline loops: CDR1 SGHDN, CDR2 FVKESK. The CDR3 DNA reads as TGTGCCACCACAAGACTAGCGGGGGGGCTTGAGCAGTTCTTC. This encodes CATTRLAGGLEQFF.

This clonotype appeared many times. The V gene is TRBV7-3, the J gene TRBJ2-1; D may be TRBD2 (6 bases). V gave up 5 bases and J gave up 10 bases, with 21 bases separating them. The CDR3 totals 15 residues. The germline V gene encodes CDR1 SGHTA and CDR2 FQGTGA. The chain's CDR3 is CASSRMGLPGGEQFF. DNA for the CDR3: TGTGCCAGCAGCCGAATGGGACTTCCCGGCGGGGAGCAGTTCTTC.

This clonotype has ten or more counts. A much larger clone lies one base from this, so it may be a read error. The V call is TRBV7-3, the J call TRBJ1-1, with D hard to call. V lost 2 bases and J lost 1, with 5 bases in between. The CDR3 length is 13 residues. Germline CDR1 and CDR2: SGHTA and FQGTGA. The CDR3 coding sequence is TGTGCCAGCAGCTTACAGGCGAACACTGAAGCTTTCTTT. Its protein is CASSLQANTEAFF.

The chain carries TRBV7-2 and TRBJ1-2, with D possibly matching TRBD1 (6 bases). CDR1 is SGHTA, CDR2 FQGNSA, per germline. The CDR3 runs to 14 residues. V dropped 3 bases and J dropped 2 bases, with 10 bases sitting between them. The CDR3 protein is CASSFRGGNYGYTF. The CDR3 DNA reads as TGTGCCAGCAGCTTCAGAGGGGGGAACTATGGCTACACCTTC.

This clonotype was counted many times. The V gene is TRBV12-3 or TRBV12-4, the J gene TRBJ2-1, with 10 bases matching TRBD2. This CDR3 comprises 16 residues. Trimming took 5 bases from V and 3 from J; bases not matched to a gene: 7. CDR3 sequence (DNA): TGTGCCAGCAGTCCGGGGACTAGCGCGTACTACAATGAGCAGTTCTTC. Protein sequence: CASSPGTSAYYNEQFF.

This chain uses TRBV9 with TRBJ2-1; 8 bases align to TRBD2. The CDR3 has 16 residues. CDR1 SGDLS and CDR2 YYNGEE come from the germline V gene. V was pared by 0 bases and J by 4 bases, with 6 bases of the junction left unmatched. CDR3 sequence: CASSVGSSGFYNEQFF. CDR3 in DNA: TGTGCCAGCAGCGTAGGGTCTAGCGGGTTTTACAATGAGCAGTTCTTC. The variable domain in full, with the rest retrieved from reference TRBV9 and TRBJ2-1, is DSGVTQTPKHLITATGQRVTLRCSPRSGDLSVYWYQQSLDQGLQFLIQYYNGEERAKGNILERFSAQQFPDLHSELNLSSLELGDSALYFCASSVGSSGFYNEQFFGPGTRLTVL.

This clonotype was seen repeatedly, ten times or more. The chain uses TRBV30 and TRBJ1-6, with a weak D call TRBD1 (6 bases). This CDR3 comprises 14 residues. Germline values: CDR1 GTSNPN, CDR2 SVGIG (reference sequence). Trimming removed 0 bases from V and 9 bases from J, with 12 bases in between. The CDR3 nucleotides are TGTGCCTGGAGTGTACAGGGAGTAACTTCACCCCTCCACTTT. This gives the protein CAWSVQGVTSPLHF.

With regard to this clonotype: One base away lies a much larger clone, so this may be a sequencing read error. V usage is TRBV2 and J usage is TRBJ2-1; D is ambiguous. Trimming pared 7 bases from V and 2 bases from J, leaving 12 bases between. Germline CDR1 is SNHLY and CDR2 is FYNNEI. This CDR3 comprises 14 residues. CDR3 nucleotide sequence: TGTGCCAGCATTTCGGCGGATACCTACAATGAGCAGTTCTTC. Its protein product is CASISADTYNEQFF.

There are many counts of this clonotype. CDR3 DNA: TGTGCCAGCAGCCCCAGGACTCTGGGGGGATATGGCTACACCTTC. Its protein is CASSPRTLGGYGYTF. The chain couples TRBV28 to TRBJ1-2; tentatively, D is TRBD1 (5 bases). V was pared by 6 bases and J by 5 bases, with 19 bases between. From germline, CDR1 is MDHEN and CDR2 SYDVKM. The CDR3 contains 15 residues.